Listed here is a single T cell receptor beta chain. The CDR3 is made up of 19 amino acids. Germline lookup yields CDR1 LGHNA and CDR2 YSLEER. The germline V and J ends were trimmed by 0 bases and 4 bases, with 23 bases remaining between them. Per the study methods: Cell counts per sample came from amplifying reference gene primers. This table comes from immunoSEQ multiplex PCR, and its TCRdb copy is limited to in-frame clones, with some not included. For V, J and clone size, that table is used; D and trimming come from the DNA. Altogether about 170,000 clones are present, less than 90% being singletons, with the ten largest covering around 24%. The sample is drawn from a study of blood T cell repertoires in COVID-19. Study in general: Samples representing acute and convalescent COVID-19 were sourced from the United States, Italy and Spain. T cells, B-cell-depleted T cells, or PBMCs supplied cDNA or gDNA.

Input material: peripheral blood. The TCR was taken from a man between 60 and 75 years old with acute or convalescent COVID-19. The chain is built from TRBV4-3 and TRBJ2-3; TRBD1 might be the D (6 bases). In DNA, the CDR3 is TGCGCCAGCAGCCAAGATTTAGGGGGAAGCGGTCACTCCCCAGATACGCAGTATTTT. Its translation is CASSQDLGGSGHSPDTQYF.